What follows are 29 T cell receptor beta chains derived from one specimen sequenced in a study of T cell responses to AZD1222 COVID-19 vaccine. The assay was immunoSEQ multiplex PCR, and TCRdb's table has in-frame clones only and misses some. The table lists around 130,000 clones, around 90% of them singletons. The sequencing here drew on peripheral blood, taken 28 days after the second AZD1222 dose. These receptors were obtained from an adult who received the AZD1222 COVID-19 vaccine.

This rearrangement joins TRBV7-8 to TRBJ2-7, with 7 bases aligning to TRBD2. Trimming at V came to 1 base and at J to 2 bases, leaving 2 bases not matched to a gene. Germline assignment: CDR1 SGHVS and CDR2 FQNEAQ. The CDR3 totals 14 residues. CDR3 region: CASSLGLAAYEQYF. The CDR3 DNA follows: TGTGCCAGCAGCTTAGGGCTAGCGGCCTACGAGCAGTACTTC.

J is TRBJ2-1 and V is TRBV7-6, with TRBD2 matching over 10 bases. Germline values: CDR1 SGHVS, CDR2 FNYEAQ. Trimming took 4 bases from V and 0 from J; bases not matched to a gene: 3. CDR3 length: 16 amino acids. This CDR3 reads CASSSSGGSSYNEQFF. The CDR3, as DNA: TGTGCCAGCAGCTCTAGCGGGGGAAGCTCCTACAATGAGCAGTTCTTC.

The gene calls are TRBV7-2 and TRBJ1-1, with D unclear. CDR3 length equals 11 residues. Looked up from germline, CDR1 is SGHTA and CDR2 is FQGNSA. Deletions cut 5 bases from V and 10 bases from J, with 11 bases between. CDR3 nucleotide sequence: TGTGCCAGCAGCCCCCAAGTAGGAGCTTTCTTT. Its protein product is CASSPQVGAFF.

J is TRBJ2-1 and V is TRBV7-8, with D possibly being TRBD1 or TRBD2 (5 bases each). The CDR3 has 15 residues. Germline-derived CDR1 and CDR2 are SGHVS and FQNEAQ. With 5 bases removed from V and 8 bases from J, the gap between germline ends came to 19 bases. As DNA, the CDR3 is TGTGCCAGCAGCCCTATGGCGGCTAGAGGGGATGAGCAGTTCTTC. Amino acids: CASSPMAARGDEQFF.

This clone occurred a few times. This chain links TRBV18 with TRBJ1-2; D gene unclear. Trimming stripped 2 bases from V and 3 bases from J, with 7 bases between. The CDR3 runs 13 residues. Germline loops: CDR1 KGHSH, CDR2 LQKENI. CDR3 protein: CASSPGFDYGYTF. CDR3 nucleotides: TGTGCCAGCTCACCAGGGTTCGACTATGGCTACACCTTC.

The table lists this clone with a few counts. J is TRBJ1-3 and V is TRBV4-1, with D perhaps TRBD1 (5 bases). V was cut by 1 base and J by 0 bases, with 10 bases left in between. CDR1 and CDR2 (germline): MGHRA, YSYEKL. This CDR3 is built from 16 residues. The CDR3 nucleotides are TGCGCCAGCAGCCAAGTGGGGGGAAGCTCTGGAAACACCATATATTTT. As protein: CASSQVGGSSGNTIYF.

The chain couples TRBV28 to TRBJ2-7; the D gene is possibly TRBD1 (5 bases). The germline CDR1 and CDR2 sequences are MDHEN and SYDVKM. The length of the CDR3 is 14 residues. Trimming took off 6 bases at V and 3 bases at J, with 15 bases between the two ends. The CDR3 DNA sequence: TGTGCCAGCAGCTCAATGGCAGGGTTCTACGAGCAGTACTTC. Protein product: CASSSMAGFYEQYF.

The rearrangement uses TRBV5-1 and TRBJ1-2, with D possibly being TRBD1 (6 bases). The CDR3 loop spans 14 amino acids. V lost 6 bases and J lost 0, with 12 bases in between. Per germline, CDR1 SGHRS and CDR2 YFSETQ. CDR3 coding DNA: TGCGCCAGCAACTCACAGGGTTCTAACTATGGCTACACCTTC. It encodes CASNSQGSNYGYTF.

The rearrangement uses TRBV10-3 and TRBJ1-6, with TRBD1 matching over 7 bases. With 11 bases clipped from V and 7 bases from J, the junction kept 11 bases outside the gene matches. The CDR3 is made up of 14 amino acids. Germline V gene sequence: CDR1 ENHRY, CDR2 SYGVKD. CDR3 loop: CAPTPGQRNSPLHF. The DNA of the CDR3 is TGTGCCCCAACCCCGGGACAGCGGAATTCACCCCTCCACTTT.

In DNA form, the CDR3 reads TGTGCCAGCAGCGCGGGGGACGTCCGGGGTGAAAAACTGTTTTTT. Protein sequence: CASSAGDVRGEKLFF. The chain carries TRBV13 and TRBJ1-4; D may be TRBD1 (5 bases). Germline CDR1 is PRHDT and CDR2 is FYEKMQ (reference sequence). Trimming removed 5 bases at V and 7 bases at J, with 17 bases between. The CDR3 loop spans 15 amino acids.

The genes are TRBV11-2 and TRBJ2-1; TRBD1 is a possible D gene (5 bases). The CDR3 has 16 amino acids. Germline CDR1 and CDR2: SGHAT and FQNNGV. Trimming removed 5 bases at V and 0 bases at J, with 14 bases between. CDR3 region: CASSIYRLPSYNEQFF. CDR3 sequence (DNA): TGTGCCAGCAGCATTTACAGGTTACCCTCCTACAATGAGCAGTTCTTC.

The V call is TRBV20-1, the J call TRBJ1-4; D is perhaps TRBD1 (5 bases). V dropped 3 bases and J dropped 4 bases, with 15 bases sitting between them. This CDR3 region has 15 residues. Germline V lookup: CDR1 DFQATT, CDR2 SNEGSKA (reference sequence). Here the CDR3 DNA reads TGCAGTGCTAGTACGCCGGGGCACGGTAATGAAAAACTGTTTTTT. It encodes CSASTPGHGNEKLFF.

CDR3 sequence: CASSLVGVNNQPQHF. CDR3 sequence (DNA): TGTGCCAGCAGCTTAGTGGGGGTAAACAATCAGCCCCAGCATTTT. The genes are TRBV7-2 and TRBJ1-5; a possible D gene is TRBD1 (5 bases). V lost 1 base, J lost 3 bases, and 10 bases lay in between. The germline gives CDR1 SGHTA, CDR2 FQGNSA. This CDR3 comprises 15 residues.

The rearrangement uses TRBV12-3 or TRBV12-4 and TRBJ2-7; D may be TRBD1 (6 bases). V gave up 6 bases and J gave up 4 bases, with 13 bases separating them. The CDR3 has 13 residues. CDR3 nucleotides: TGTGCCAGCAGGGGGGCAGGTTCTTACGAGCAGTACTTC. This codes for CASRGAGSYEQYF.

This chain connects TRBV10-1 to TRBJ2-7, with 14 positions matching TRBD2. Per germline, CDR1 WNHNN and CDR2 SYGVQD (reference sequence). The V segment lost 4 bases and the J segment 6 bases; nucleotides outside the gene matches: 14. The CDR3 covers 18 residues. Here the CDR3 DNA reads TGCGCCAGCAGTGGTCAGCCATCAGGACTAGCGGGAGGAGGCGAGCAGTACTTC. Its protein product is CASSGQPSGLAGGGEQYF.

The chain links TRBV5-1 to TRBJ2-2; possibly TRBD1 or TRBD2 for D (6 bases each). The germline V gene has CDR1 SGHRS and CDR2 YFSETQ. The CDR3 sequence is 17 residues long. The V gene lost 0 bases and the J gene lost 3 bases, with 15 bases spanning the gap. Here the CDR3 DNA reads TGCGCCAGCAGCTTGGAGCCAGGGGCTAGCGACACCGGGGAGCTGTTTTTT. It encodes CASSLEPGASDTGELFF.

The chain couples TRBV28 to TRBJ1-3, with a tentative D call TRBD1 (6 bases). Germline-derived CDR1 and CDR2 are MDHEN and SYDVKM. The CDR3 sequence is 14 residues long. Trimming took 4 bases from V and 0 from J, leaving 7 bases between them. CDR3 bases: TGTGCCAGCAGTTGGACAGACTCTGGAAACACCATATATTTT. The encoded protein is CASSWTDSGNTIYF.

The chain joins TRBV7-2 to TRBJ1-2; no definite D call. CDR3 length: 16 residues. Trimming removed 5 bases from V and 2 bases from J, with 18 bases in between. CDR1 SGHTA and CDR2 FQGNSA come from the germline V gene. CDR3 DNA sequence: TGTGCCAGCAGCCCCCGCCGACGAGGGTTCAACTATGGCTACACCTTC. Amino acids: CASSPRRRGFNYGYTF.

The rearrangement uses TRBV2 and TRBJ2-1; 8 bases are a match to TRBD1. J was trimmed by 7 bases and V by 3 bases; bases with no gene match: 8. The CDR3 runs 15 residues. Germline assignment: CDR1 SNHLY and CDR2 FYNNEI. CDR3 coding DNA: TGTGCCAGCAGTGATCAGGGGGCGAGATCGAATGAGCAGTTCTTC. It translates to CASSDQGARSNEQFF.

Points on this clone: Germline is not matched at one junction end, which may reflect a read error. The chain combines TRBV28 with TRBJ2-1, with 7 bases fitting TRBD1. Germline V gene sequence: CDR1 MDHEN, CDR2 SYDVKM. This CDR3 has 11 residues. CDR3 bases: TGTGCCAGCAGTACCGACAGGGCTCGGGTCTTC. It encodes CASSTDRARVF.

V gene TRBV30 combines with J gene TRBJ2-6; no reliable D call. The CDR3 runs to 13 residues. Trimming stripped 0 bases from V and 1 base from J, with 1 base between. CDR1 is GTSNPN and CDR2 is SVGIG in the germline V gene (reference sequence). CDR3 loop: CAWSVSGANVLTF. For the CDR3, the DNA is TGTGCCTGGAGTGTATCTGGGGCCAACGTCCTGACTTTC.

The gene calls are TRBV5-4 and TRBJ1-1; 11 nucleotides agree with TRBD1. The CDR3 consists of 13 residues. V shed 1 base, J shed 10 bases, and the junction held 3 bases outside the gene matches. From germline, CDR1 is SGHNT and CDR2 YYREEE (reference sequence). The CDR3 DNA follows: TGTGCCAGCAGCTTGTCCGGGACAGGGGGAGCTTTCTTT. Translating it yields CASSLSGTGGAFF.

The chain has TRBV11-2 and TRBJ1-1, with no clear D. V was cut by 6 bases and J by 0 bases, with 20 bases left in between. CDR3 length: 17 residues. Germline assignment: CDR1 SGHAT and CDR2 FQNNGV. Written as DNA, the CDR3 is TGTGCCAGCAGTTCGAGCTCAGTCCGCGGGATGAACACTGAAGCTTTCTTT. The encoded protein is CASSSSSVRGMNTEAFF.

CDR3 residues: CASSLAGGRSVGELFF. The CDR3 coding sequence is TGTGCCAGCAGTTTGGCCGGCGGGAGATCGGTCGGGGAGCTGTTTTTT. The gene calls are TRBV28 and TRBJ2-2; 7 bases align to TRBD2. The ends lost 3 bases at V and 7 bases at J; junction bases unmatched: 11. This CDR3 region has 16 residues. Germline V gene lookup returns CDR1 MDHEN and CDR2 SYDVKM.

This sequence joins TRBV19 and TRBJ1-1; maybe TRBD1 (5 bases). The CDR3 loop spans 16 amino acids. In germline, CDR1 is LNHDA, CDR2 SQIVND (reference sequence). Trimming pared 2 bases from V and 5 bases from J, leaving 18 bases between. DNA for the CDR3: TGTGCCAGTAGTATACAACAAGGCAGGGTAGGAACTGAAGCTTTCTTT. Protein: CASSIQQGRVGTEAFF.

V is TRBV2 and J is TRBJ2-2; D could derive from TRBD1 or TRBD2 (5 bases each). The germline V gene has CDR1 SNHLY and CDR2 FYNNEI. This CDR3 region has 13 residues. V was pared by 5 bases and J by 8 bases, with 12 bases between. CDR3 in amino acids: CASSPWDGGELFF. As DNA, the CDR3 is TGTGCCAGCAGTCCCTGGGACGGGGGGGAGCTGTTTTTT.

The V gene is TRBV28, the J gene TRBJ1-6, with D hard to call. The germline V gene has CDR1 MDHEN and CDR2 SYDVKM. The CDR3 loop spans 16 amino acids. Trimming took off 3 bases at V and 0 bases at J, with 9 bases between the two ends. The CDR3 DNA reads as TGTGCCAGCAGTTTTTCCCCCACCTCCTATAATTCACCCCTCCACTTT. Translating it yields CASSFSPTSYNSPLHF.

This chain links TRBV27 with TRBJ2-4; D gene uncertain. CDR1 is MNHEY, CDR2 SMNVEV, per germline (reference sequence). CDR3 length equals 12 residues. The V end was cut by 6 bases, the J end by 6 bases, with 9 bases between. The CDR3 loop reads CASRGFGNIQYF. As DNA, the CDR3 is TGTGCCAGCAGGGGGTTCGGAAACATTCAGTACTTC.

The chain is built from TRBV30 and TRBJ2-7; D not certain. Germline V gene lookup returns CDR1 GTSNPN and CDR2 SVGIG (reference sequence). The CDR3 is 12 amino acids. Trimming pared 8 bases from V and 2 bases from J, leaving 13 bases between. CDR3 DNA: TGTGCCGTGTACCTAGGGACCTACGAGCAGTACTTC. The encoded protein is CAVYLGTYEQYF.